Given below is one TCR beta chain in context. Its antigen remains unidentified. In the same sample, other DNA sequences code for this CDR3. V dropped 6 bases and J dropped 6 bases, with 10 bases sitting between them. This CDR3 is built from 12 residues. Germline CDR1 is LNHDA and CDR2 is SQIVND (reference sequence). Libraries were prepared by immunoSEQ multiplex PCR; TCRdb keeps only in-frame clonotypes and omits some of them. The data contain under 5,500 clones, 45% to 65% of them singletons. This record comes from a study of coeliac disease. Across the whole study: Each coeliac patient was active, refractory type I, or diet-controlled. Study-level results: Largely private TRB repertoires meant most sequences were sample-unique. The authors judged this method unsuitable for unbiased gliadin-specific T cell detection. Lower clonality than controls marked TRB and TRG repertoires from active celiac intraepithelial and lamina propria samples.

The sequence was obtained from a human donor with active celiac disease. Sequenced sample: intraepithelial lymphocytes from the gut. The V call is TRBV19, the J call TRBJ2-3, with D possibly matching TRBD2 (5 bases). The CDR3 protein is CASRQSGDTQYF. In DNA, the CDR3 is TGTGCCAGTAGACAGTCGGGGGATACGCAGTATTTT.